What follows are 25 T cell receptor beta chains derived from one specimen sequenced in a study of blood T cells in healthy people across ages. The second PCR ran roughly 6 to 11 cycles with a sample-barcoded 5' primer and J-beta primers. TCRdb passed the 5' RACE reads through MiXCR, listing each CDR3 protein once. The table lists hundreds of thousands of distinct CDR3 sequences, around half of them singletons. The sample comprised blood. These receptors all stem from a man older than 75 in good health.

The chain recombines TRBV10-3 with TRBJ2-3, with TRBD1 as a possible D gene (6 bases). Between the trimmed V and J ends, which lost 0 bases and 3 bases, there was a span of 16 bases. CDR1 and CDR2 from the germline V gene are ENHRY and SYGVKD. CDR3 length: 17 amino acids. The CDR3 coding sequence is TGTGCCATCAGTGAGTCGGACAGACAACGATCGACAGATACGCAGTATTTT. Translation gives CAISESDRQRSTDTQYF.

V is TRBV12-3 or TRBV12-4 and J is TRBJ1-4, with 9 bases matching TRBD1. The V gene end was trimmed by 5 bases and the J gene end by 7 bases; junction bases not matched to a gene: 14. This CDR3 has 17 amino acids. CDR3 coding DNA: TGTGCCAGCAGTCGCGACATCAACAGGGGGCGCGTTGAAAAACTGTTTTTT. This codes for CASSRDINRGRVEKLFF.

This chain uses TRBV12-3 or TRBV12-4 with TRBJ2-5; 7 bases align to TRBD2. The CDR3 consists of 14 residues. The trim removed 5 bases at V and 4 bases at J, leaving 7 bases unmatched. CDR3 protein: CASSRWGGGETQYF. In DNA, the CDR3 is TGTGCCAGCAGTCGATGGGGGGGTGGAGAGACCCAGTACTTC.

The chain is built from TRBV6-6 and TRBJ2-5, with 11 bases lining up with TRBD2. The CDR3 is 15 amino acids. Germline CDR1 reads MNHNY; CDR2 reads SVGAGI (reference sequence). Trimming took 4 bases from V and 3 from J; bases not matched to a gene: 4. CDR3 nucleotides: TGTGCCAGCAGTTCCTATAGCGGGAGGGAAGAGACCCAGTACTTC. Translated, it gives CASSSYSGREETQYF.

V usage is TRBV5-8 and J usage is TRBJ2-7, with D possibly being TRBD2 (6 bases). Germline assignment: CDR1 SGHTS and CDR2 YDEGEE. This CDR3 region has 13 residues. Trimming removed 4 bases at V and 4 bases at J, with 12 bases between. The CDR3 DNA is TGTGCCAGCAGCGGAGGGACCCTATACGAGCAGTACTTC. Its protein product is CASSGGTLYEQYF.

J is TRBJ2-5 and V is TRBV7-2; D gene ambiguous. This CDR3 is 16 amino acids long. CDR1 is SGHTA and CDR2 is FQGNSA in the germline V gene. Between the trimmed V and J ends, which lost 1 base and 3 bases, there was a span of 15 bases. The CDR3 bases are TGTGCCAGCAGCTTAGAACCGTGGACGGTGAAAGAGACCCAGTACTTC. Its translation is CASSLEPWTVKETQYF.

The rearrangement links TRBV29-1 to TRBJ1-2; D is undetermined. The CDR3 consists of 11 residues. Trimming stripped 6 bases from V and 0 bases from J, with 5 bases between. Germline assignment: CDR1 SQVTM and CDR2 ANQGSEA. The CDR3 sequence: CSVSANYGYTF. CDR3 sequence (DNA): TGCAGCGTCTCAGCTAACTATGGCTACACCTTC.

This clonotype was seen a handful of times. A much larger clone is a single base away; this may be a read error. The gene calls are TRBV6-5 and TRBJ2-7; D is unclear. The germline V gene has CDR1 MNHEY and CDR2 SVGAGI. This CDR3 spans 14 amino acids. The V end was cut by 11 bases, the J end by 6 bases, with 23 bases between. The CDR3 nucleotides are TGTGCCGGCGCCGGAGCCTCTTCGGCCGCCGAGCAGTACTTC. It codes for CAGAGASSAAEQYF.

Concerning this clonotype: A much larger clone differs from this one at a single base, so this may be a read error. CDR3: CASSEGTGNTEAFF. In nucleotides, the CDR3 is TGTGCCAGCAGTGAGGGGACAGGGAACACTGAAGCTTTCTTT. V and J are TRBV2 and TRBJ1-1; TRBD1 matches 8 bases. V trimming: 3 bases; J trimming: 1 base; junction bases outside the gene matches: 1. The CDR3 runs to 14 residues. CDR1 and CDR2 from the germline V gene are SNHLY and FYNNEI.

CDR3 nucleotide sequence: TGTGCCAGCAGTCACGCCCTGGACGGTGACAATGAGCAGTTCTTC. Translated: CASSHALDGDNEQFF. This chain links TRBV6-6 with TRBJ2-1, with D unclear. Trimming removed 5 bases at V and 5 bases at J, with 16 bases between. The germline gives CDR1 MNHNY, CDR2 SVGAGI (reference sequence). The CDR3 is 15 amino acids.

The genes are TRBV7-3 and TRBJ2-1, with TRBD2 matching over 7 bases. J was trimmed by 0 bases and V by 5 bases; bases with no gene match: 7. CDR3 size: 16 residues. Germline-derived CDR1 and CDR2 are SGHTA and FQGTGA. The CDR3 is CASSPTRTSSYNEQFF. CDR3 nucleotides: TGTGCCAGCAGCCCAACCCGGACTAGCTCCTACAATGAGCAGTTCTTC. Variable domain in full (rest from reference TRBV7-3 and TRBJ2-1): GAGVSQTPSNKVTEKGKYVELRCDPISGHTALYWYRQSLGQGPEFLIYFQGTGAADDSGLPNDRFFAVRPEGSVSTLKIQRTERGDSAVYLCASSPTRTSSYNEQFFGPGTRLTVL.

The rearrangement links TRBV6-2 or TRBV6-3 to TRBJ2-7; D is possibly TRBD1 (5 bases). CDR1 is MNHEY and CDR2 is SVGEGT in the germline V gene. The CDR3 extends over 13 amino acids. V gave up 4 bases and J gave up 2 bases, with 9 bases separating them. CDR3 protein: CASSFLTAYEQYF. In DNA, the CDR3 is TGTGCCAGCAGTTTCCTGACAGCCTACGAGCAGTACTTC.

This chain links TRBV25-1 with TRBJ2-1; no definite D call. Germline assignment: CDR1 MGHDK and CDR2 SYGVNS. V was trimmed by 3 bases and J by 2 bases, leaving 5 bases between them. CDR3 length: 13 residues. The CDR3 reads CASSDGPYNEQFF. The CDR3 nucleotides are TGTGCCAGCAGTGATGGCCCCTACAATGAGCAGTTCTTC.

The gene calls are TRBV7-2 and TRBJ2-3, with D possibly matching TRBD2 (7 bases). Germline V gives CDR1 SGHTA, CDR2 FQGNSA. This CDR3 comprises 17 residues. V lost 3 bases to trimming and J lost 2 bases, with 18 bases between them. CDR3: CASSFHWGGEDTDTQYF. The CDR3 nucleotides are TGTGCCAGCAGCTTCCACTGGGGGGGCGAGGACACAGATACGCAGTATTTT.

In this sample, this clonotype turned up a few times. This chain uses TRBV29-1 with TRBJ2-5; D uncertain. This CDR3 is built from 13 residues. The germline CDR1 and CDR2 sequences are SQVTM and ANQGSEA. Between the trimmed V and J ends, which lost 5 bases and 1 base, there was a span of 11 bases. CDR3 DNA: TGCAGCGTTAACACGGGCCCCCAAGAGACCCAGTACTTC. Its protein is CSVNTGPQETQYF.

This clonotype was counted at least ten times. As DNA, the CDR3 is TGTGCCAGCAGTTACCTGGGGGGCATCGACGAGCAGTACTTC. As protein: CASSYLGGIDEQYF. This sequence joins TRBV6-5 and TRBJ2-7; D possibly matches TRBD1 or TRBD2 (6 bases each). V lost 2 bases and J 5 bases, leaving 13 bases between the germline ends. CDR3 length: 14 residues. In germline, CDR1 is MNHEY, CDR2 SVGAGI.

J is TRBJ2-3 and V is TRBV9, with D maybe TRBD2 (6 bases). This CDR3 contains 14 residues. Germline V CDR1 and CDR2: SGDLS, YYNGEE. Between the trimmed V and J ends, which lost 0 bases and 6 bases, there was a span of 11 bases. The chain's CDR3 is CASSVAGGADTQYF. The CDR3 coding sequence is TGTGCCAGCAGCGTAGCAGGAGGGGCGGATACGCAGTATTTT.

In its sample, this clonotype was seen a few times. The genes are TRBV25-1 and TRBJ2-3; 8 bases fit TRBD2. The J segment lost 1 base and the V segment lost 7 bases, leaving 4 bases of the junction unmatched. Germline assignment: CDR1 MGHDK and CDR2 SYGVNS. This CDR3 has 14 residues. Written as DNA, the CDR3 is TGTGCCAGCACCGCGACTAGCGGCACAGATACGCAGTATTTT. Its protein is CASTATSGTDTQYF. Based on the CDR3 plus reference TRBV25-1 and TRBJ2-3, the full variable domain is EADIYQTPRYLVIGTGKKITLECSQTMGHDKMYWYQQDPGMELHLIHYSYGVNSTEKGDLSSESTVSRIRTEHFPLTLESARPSHTSQYLCASTATSGTDTQYFGPGTRLTVL.

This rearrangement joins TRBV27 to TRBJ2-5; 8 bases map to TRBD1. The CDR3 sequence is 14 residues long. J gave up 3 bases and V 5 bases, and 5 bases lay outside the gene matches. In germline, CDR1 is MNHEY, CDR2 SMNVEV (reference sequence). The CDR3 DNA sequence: TGTGCCAGCAGTACCCAGGACAGGGAAGAGACCCAGTACTTC. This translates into CASSTQDREETQYF.

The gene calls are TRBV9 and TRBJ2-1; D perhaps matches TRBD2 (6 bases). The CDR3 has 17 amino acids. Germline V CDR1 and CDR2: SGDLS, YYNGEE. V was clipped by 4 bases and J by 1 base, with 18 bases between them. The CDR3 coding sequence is TGTGCCAGCAGCCCAGAGGAGGGCGGGCGATCCTACAATGAGCAGTTCTTC. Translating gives CASSPEEGGRSYNEQFF.

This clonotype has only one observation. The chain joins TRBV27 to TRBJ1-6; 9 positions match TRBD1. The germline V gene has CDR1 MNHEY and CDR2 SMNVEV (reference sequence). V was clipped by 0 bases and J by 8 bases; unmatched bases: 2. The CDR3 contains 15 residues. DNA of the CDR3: TGTGCCAGCAGTTTATCGGGACAGGGATATTCACCCCTCCACTTT. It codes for CASSLSGQGYSPLHF.

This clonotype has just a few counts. CDR3 region: CASSAGTANTEAFF. The DNA of the CDR3 is TGTGCCAGCAGTGCTGGGACAGCGAACACTGAAGCTTTCTTT. The chain uses TRBV2 and TRBJ1-1, with 7 bases lining up with TRBD1. The CDR3 contains 14 residues. J gave up 1 base and V 4 bases, and 3 bases lay outside the gene matches. Germline V gene data show CDR1 as SNHLY and CDR2 as FYNNEI.

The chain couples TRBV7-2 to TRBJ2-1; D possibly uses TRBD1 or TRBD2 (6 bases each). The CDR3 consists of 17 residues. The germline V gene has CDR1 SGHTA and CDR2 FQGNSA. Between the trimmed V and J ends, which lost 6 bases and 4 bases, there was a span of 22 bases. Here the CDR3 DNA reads TGTGCCAGCAGAAACAGACAGTGGCGGGACATTTACAATGAGCAGTTCTTC. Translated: CASRNRQWRDIYNEQFF.

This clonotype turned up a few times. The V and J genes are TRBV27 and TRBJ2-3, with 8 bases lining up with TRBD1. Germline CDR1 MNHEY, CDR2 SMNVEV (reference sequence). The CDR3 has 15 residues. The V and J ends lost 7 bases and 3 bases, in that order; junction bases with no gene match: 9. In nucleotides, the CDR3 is TGTGCCAGCACAACAGGGGACAGGCGGACAGATACGCAGTATTTT. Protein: CASTTGDRRTDTQYF.

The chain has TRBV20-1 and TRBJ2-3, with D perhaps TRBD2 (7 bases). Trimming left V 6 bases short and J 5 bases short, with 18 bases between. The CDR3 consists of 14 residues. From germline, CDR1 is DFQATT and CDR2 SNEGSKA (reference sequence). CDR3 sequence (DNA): TGCAGTGCCCGAAGGGGGGGGGCCGGAGATACGCAGTATTTT. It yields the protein CSARRGGAGDTQYF.